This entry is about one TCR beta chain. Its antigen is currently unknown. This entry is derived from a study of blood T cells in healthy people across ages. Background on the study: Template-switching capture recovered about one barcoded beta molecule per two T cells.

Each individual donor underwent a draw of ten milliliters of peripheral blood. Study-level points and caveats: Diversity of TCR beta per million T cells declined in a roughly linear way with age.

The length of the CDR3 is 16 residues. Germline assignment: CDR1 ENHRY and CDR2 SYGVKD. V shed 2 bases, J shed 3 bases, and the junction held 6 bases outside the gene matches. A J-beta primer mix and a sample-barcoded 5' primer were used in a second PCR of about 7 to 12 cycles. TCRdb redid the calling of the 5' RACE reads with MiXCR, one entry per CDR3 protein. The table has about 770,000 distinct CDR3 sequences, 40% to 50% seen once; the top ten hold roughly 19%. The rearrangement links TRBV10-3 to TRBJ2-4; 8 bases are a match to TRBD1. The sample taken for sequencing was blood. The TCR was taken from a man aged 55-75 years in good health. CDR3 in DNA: TGTGCCATCAGTGAGGGACAGGGAATTATCAAAAACATTCAGTACTTC. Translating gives CAISEGQGIIKNIQYF.